This section outlines one T cell receptor (beta chain) sequence together with its context. What antigen it recognizes has not been identified. Base qualities are not provided; no much larger clone lies one nucleotide away. The record originates from a study of shared T cell receptors in the human thymus (dated by TCRdb to the early 2020s). As for the study more broadly: The study examined how self-reactive, shared T-cell receptor alpha chains are generated in the human thymus.

The receptor library was made with the immunoSEQ multiplex PCR assay. Sourced from immuneACCESS, this table was stored by TCRdb with only in-frame sequences that have V and J called. A share of the clones is absent; for the studies checked, an unresolved V gene accounts for under half, and the remainder has no known explanation. Within this sample are hundreds of thousands of clones, with approximately 90% of them counted one time only. The ten most abundant clones make up 0.0095% to 0.013% of the sample. The V end gives up 3 bases and the J end 6 bases, leaving 13 bases in the junction not matched to a gene. Based on the germline V gene, the CDR1 and CDR2 sequences are SGHDT and YYEEEE. The CDR3 measures 16 amino acids from cysteine to phenylalanine. The read is trimmed to its CDR3 DNA, 48 bases read in frame from base 1. Separately, the same data were catalogued under a study of human thymus T cells. As noted in the second study: The donors were immunologically healthy infants in Finland who had open corrective cardiac surgery for congenital heart defects. Thymus tissue was collected as surgical resects that were removed during corrective cardiac surgery. V and J gene segment usage appeared biased in both thymic and peripheral blood repertoires. According to the related research, thymic TCR repertoires were highly overlapping among unrelated individuals. TCR alpha and beta repertoires from roughly 8 infant thymus samples and four related peripheral blood samples were characterized in the study. Donor ages ranged from about 6 to 250 days, and the cohort comprised about six male and a couple of female infants. Thymocytes were freed from the tissue by mechanical means and kept at -70 degrees C as pellets of about 8.5-34 million cells. Genomic DNA was extracted from frozen cell pellets with a QIAsymphony instrument. The immunoSEQ multiplex PCR assay was used to amplify the TCRB and TCRAD loci from a standardized amount of quality-controlled genomic DNA. The amplicons spanned the V(D)J region and were long enough to cover the CDR3 and allow V and J genes to be identified. The commercial immunoSEQ service was used to sequence amplicons on an Illumina platform. Primer bias and sequencing errors were corrected as previously described, and TCRAD and TCRB were defined on the basis of the IMGT database. The repertoires were analysed using immunoSEQ Analyzer 3.0 and VDJTools for basic statistics, V/J segment usage, diversity estimates, rarefaction and pairwise overlap. Diversity was estimated with Chao1, ChaoE, Efron-Thisted, Shannon and inverse Simpson indices, and also on datasets down-sampled to the smallest sample. Repertoire overlap was assessed by strict matching of CDR3 nucleotide sequence, V gene and J gene, and clustering was done by Jaccard-based multidimensional scaling. On average, thymus samples yielded approximately 780,000 unique TCRB clonotypes, whereas blood samples yielded about 80,000.

The sequence links TRBV5-6 to TRBJ2-7; 9 junctional bases match TRBD2. The sequence was obtained from a boy in the first two years of life with a congenital heart defect. Donor details come from another sample of the same person, matched by shared clones. The sample taken for sequencing was thymocytes. In nucleotides, the sequence is TGTGCCAGCAGCTCTAAGCGGGAGGCAGGAATACGCGAGCAGTACTTC. It translates as CASSSKREAGIREQYF.